The rows below give T cell receptor beta chains drawn from one sample of a study of Ad26.COV2.S vaccination and SARS-CoV-2 variants. This table comes from immunoSEQ multiplex PCR, and its TCRdb copy is limited to in-frame clones, with some not included. The sample consists of 350,000 to 500,000 clones, roughly 90% of them appearing once. The input for sequencing was peripheral blood, taken in a trial of Ad26.COV2.S vaccine versus placebo. These receptors originate from a person aged 18 to 65 who received the Ad26.COV2.S COVID-19 vaccine or a placebo. CDR3s include the opening cysteine and the closing phenylalanine or tryptophan. The order of the fields is clone size, V gene, D gene, J gene, CDR3 DNA, CDR3 protein. A D gene is named only where the DNA matches it firmly. Only part of the rows carry a size: once, few, many, or a class if the clone is expanded.

once	TRBV19	TRBD2	TRBJ2-7	TGTGCCAGTAGTAATGTACTAGCGGGGTCCCGCGAGCAGTACTTC	CASSNVLAGSREQYF
once	TRBV30	NA	TRBJ2-1	TGTGCCTGGAGTAGAGGGGCCAATGAGCAGTTCTTC	CAWSRGANEQFF
NA	TRBV7-2	TRBD1	TRBJ2-7	TGTGCCAGCAGCATGACCCCCGGGACAGACTCCTACGAGCAGTACTTC	CASSMTPGTDSYEQYF
NA	TRBV21-1	NA	TRBJ2-7	TGTGCCAGCAGCAAAAAGAAGGGGACAGTTATCTACGAGCAGTACTTC	CASSKKKGTVIYEQYF
NA	TRBV7-9	NA	TRBJ2-7	TGTGCCAGCAGCTCAGGGACCCCCTACGAGCAGTACTTC	CASSSGTPYEQYF
once	TRBV7-9	NA	TRBJ1-3	TGTGCCAGCAGCTCGGGCCCTCCGCAGGACACCATATATTTT	CASSSGPPQDTIYF
NA	TRBV9	TRBD1	TRBJ1-2	TGTGCCAGCAGCGTAGGAGGGGCAGGGGGATATGGCTACACCTTC	CASSVGGAGGYGYTF
NA	TRBV5-1	TRBD1	TRBJ2-7	TGCGCCAGCAGCTCAGTCCCGGGACAGGGAGGACACGAGCAGTACTTC	CASSSVPGQGGHEQYF
NA	TRBV6-5	NA	TRBJ2-2	TGTGCCAGCACCCGACTAGTTTCCACCGGGGAGCTGTTTTTT	CASTRLVSTGELFF
NA	TRBV27	TRBD2	TRBJ2-7	TGTGCCAGCAGTTTATTTGGGACTAGCCCTTCCTACGAGCAGTACTTC	CASSLFGTSPSYEQYF
NA	TRBV20-1	NA	TRBJ2-3	TGCAGTGCTAGTCTTGGAGGGGATACGCAGTATTTT	CSASLGGDTQYF
NA	TRBV9	TRBD2	TRBJ2-2	TGTGCCAGCAGCGTAGGTCTAGCGGGAGATTTCGGGGAGCTGTTTTTT	CASSVGLAGDFGELFF
NA	TRBV6-5	NA	TRBJ2-2	TGTGCCAGCAGTTATCAACCAAGATCGAACACCGGGGAGCTGTTTTTT	CASSYQPRSNTGELFF
NA	TRBV6-2/TRBV6-3	TRBD1	TRBJ2-1	TGTGCCAGCAGTTACCATTTGGGACAGGGGGCTGATAATGAGCAGTTCTTC	CASSYHLGQGADNEQFF
NA	TRBV7-9	NA	TRBJ2-1	TGTGCCAGCAGCTTATTATTGTGGGAAAGTGAGCAGTTCTTC	CASSLLLWESEQFF
NA	TRBV9	TRBD2	TRBJ2-1	TGTGCCAGCAGCGTTCAAGCGGGAGTTGATGAGCAGTTCTTC	CASSVQAGVDEQFF
NA	TRBV24-1	NA	TRBJ1-6	TGTGCCACCAGTGACGGGGGATATAATTCACCCCTCCACTTT	CATSDGGYNSPLHF
NA	TRBV13	NA	TRBJ1-1	TGTGCCAGCAGCCCCAGGGTGTGGACTGAAGCTTTCTTT	CASSPRVWTEAFF
NA	TRBV4-1	NA	TRBJ1-1	TGCGCCAGCAGCCAAGATAGGAACACTGAAGCTTTCTTT	CASSQDRNTEAFF
NA	TRBV10-3	NA	TRBJ2-1	TGTGCCATCAGTGATGTTCTGGGTTCCTACAATGAGCAGTTCTTC	CAISDVLGSYNEQFF
NA	TRBV21-1	NA	TRBJ1-3	TGTGCCAGCAGCAAGAAATGGACAGGGGTTGGAAACACCATATATTTT	CASSKKWTGVGNTIYF
NA	TRBV5-1	TRBD2	TRBJ2-7	TGCGCCAGCAGCTTGGAACCTAGCGGGATATACGAGCAGTACTTC	CASSLEPSGIYEQYF
NA	TRBV28	NA	TRBJ2-1	TGTGCCAGCAGTTCCGGGGTAGCGCGCTTCTTC	CASSSGVARFF
NA	TRBV7-9	NA	TRBJ2-7	TGTGCCAGCAATGGGGGGAACTCCTACGAGCAGTACTTC	CASNGGNSYEQYF
NA	TRBV11-2	TRBD2	TRBJ2-7	TGTGCCAGCAGCTTAGATATCGGGGGACTAGATGCGCAGTACTTC	CASSLDIGGLDAQYF
NA	TRBV5-4	TRBD2	TRBJ2-3	TGTGCCAGCAGCCCATGGACTAGCGGGAGTTGGGATACGCAGTATTTT	CASSPWTSGSWDTQYF
NA	TRBV2	TRBD2	TRBJ2-3	TGTGCCAGCAGCCTGGGACTAGCGGGAGGAGATACGCAGTATTTT	CASSLGLAGGDTQYF
NA	TRBV20-1	NA	TRBJ2-7	TGCAGTGTAGGGACATCCTACGAGCAGTACTTC	CSVGTSYEQYF
NA	TRBV7-2	TRBD1	TRBJ2-3	TGTGCCAGCAGCTTAGCGCCGGGACAGGGAGCGGCAGATACGCAGTATTTT	CASSLAPGQGAADTQYF
NA	TRBV4-1	NA	TRBJ1-2	TGCGCCAGCAGCCAGCCCGGGGACGGCGGCTACACCTTC	CASSQPGDGGYTF
once	TRBV2	TRBD2	TRBJ2-2	TGTGCCAGCAGCGGACTAGCGACGAACACCGGGGAGCTGTTTTTT	CASSGLATNTGELFF
NA	TRBV28	NA	TRBJ2-7	TGTGCCAGCAGTTTAATGTTCAGGGGGGAGGCGTTAAACGAGCAGTACTTC	CASSLMFRGEALNEQYF
NA	TRBV4-1	TRBD1	TRBJ2-1	TGCGCCAGCAGGACAGGGGGGTCCCATGAGCAGTTCTTC	CASRTGGSHEQFF
NA	TRBV19	NA	TRBJ2-2	TGTGCCAGTAGTATGGACGGGATAGGTTTCCGGGAGCTGTTTTTT	CASSMDGIGFRELFF